The 2 T cell receptor beta chains below come from one sample, sequenced in a study of T-cell memory formation after mild COVID-19. MiXCR was run by TCRdb on the 5' RACE reads, yielding one entry per CDR3 protein. This sample has about 440,000 distinct CDR3 sequences, with approximately 20% found just once. Sequencing was carried out using PBMCs or a T cell subset sorted from them (not recorded which). The receptors were sampled from an adult woman who had mild COVID-19 (a few samples of this study predate the infection). Cell type and time point are not known.

This clonotype occurred a few times. This chain links TRBV2 with TRBJ1-2, with 9 bases lining up with TRBD1. The CDR3 has 14 amino acids. With 6 bases clipped from V and 2 bases from J, the junction kept 4 bases outside the gene matches. Germline V gives CDR1 SNHLY, CDR2 FYNNEI. The CDR3, as DNA: TGTGCCAGCAGACCACAGGGGGCCAACTATGGCTACACCTTC. Translation: CASRPQGANYGYTF.

A few counts support this clonotype. The rearrangement links TRBV7-2 to TRBJ2-5, with 11 bases lining up with TRBD2. In germline, CDR1 is SGHTA, CDR2 FQGNSA. The CDR3 totals 17 residues. V shed 5 bases and J 4 bases; nucleotides not matched to a gene: 12. The CDR3 sequence: CASSPLYGTSGLETQYF. The CDR3 nucleotides are TGTGCCAGCAGCCCTTTATACGGGACTAGCGGCTTAGAGACCCAGTACTTC.